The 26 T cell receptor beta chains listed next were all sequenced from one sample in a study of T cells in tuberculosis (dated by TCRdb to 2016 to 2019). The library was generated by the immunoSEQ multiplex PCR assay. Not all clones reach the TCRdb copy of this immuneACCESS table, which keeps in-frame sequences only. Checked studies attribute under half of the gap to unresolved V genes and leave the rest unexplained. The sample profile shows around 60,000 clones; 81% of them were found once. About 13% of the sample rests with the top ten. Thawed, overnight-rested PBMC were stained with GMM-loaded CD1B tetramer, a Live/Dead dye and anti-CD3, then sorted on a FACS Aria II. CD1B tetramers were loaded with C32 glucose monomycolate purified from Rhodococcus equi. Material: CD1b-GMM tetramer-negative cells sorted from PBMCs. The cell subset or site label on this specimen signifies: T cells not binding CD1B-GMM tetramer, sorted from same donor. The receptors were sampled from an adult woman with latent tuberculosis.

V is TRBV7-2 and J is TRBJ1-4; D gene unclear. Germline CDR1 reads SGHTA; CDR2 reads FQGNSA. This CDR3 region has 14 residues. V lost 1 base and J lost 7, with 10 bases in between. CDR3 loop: CASSLGQNREKLFF. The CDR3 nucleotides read TGTGCCAGCAGCTTAGGGCAGAACCGTGAAAAACTGTTTTTT. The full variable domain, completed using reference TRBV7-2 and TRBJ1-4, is GAGVSQSPSNKVTEKGKDVELRCDPISGHTALYWYRQSLGQGLEFLIYFQGNSAPDKSGLPSDRFSAERTGGSVSTLTIQRTQQEDSAVYLCASSLGQNREKLFFGSGTQLSVL.

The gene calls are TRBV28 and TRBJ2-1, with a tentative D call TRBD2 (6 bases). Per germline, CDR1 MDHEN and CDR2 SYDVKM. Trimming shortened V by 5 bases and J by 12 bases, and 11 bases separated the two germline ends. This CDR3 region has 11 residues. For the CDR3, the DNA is TGTGCCAGCAGTAGAGGGAGGAGGCAGTTCTTC. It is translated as CASSRGRRQFF.

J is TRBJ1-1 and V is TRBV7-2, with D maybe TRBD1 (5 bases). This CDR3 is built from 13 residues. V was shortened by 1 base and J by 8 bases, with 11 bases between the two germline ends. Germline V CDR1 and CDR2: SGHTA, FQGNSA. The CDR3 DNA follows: TGTGCCAGCAGCTTAGAACAGGTCGACGAAGCTTTCTTT. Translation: CASSLEQVDEAFF.

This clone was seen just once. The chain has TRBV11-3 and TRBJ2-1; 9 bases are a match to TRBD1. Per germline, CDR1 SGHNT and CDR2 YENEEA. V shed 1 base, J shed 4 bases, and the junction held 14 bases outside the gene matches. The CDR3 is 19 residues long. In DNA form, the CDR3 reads TGTGCCAGCAGCTTAGGGTTGGGACAGGGCCCTCACACTTACAATGAGCAGTTCTTC. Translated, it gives CASSLGLGQGPHTYNEQFF.

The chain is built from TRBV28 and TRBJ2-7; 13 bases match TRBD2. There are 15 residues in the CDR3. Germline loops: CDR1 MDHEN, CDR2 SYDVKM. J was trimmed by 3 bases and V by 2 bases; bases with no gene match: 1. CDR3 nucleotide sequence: TGTGCCAGCAGTTTACGGACTAGCGGGGGCTACGAGCAGTACTTC. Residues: CASSLRTSGGYEQYF.

DNA of the CDR3: TGTGCCAGCAGTATTCGAATCGGTAGTCAGCCCCAGCATTTT. Its translation is CASSIRIGSQPQHF. This chain connects TRBV6-5 to TRBJ1-5; D not resolved. Trimming stripped 5 bases from V and 6 bases from J, with 14 bases between. Germline V lookup: CDR1 MNHEY, CDR2 SVGAGI. CDR3 size: 14 residues.

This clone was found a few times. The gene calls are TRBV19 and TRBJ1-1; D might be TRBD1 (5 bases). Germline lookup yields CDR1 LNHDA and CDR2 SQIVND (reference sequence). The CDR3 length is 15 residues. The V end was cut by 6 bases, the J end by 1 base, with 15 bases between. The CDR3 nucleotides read TGTGCCAGTAGCTCACCTGCCCAGGGGAACACTGAAGCTTTCTTT. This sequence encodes CASSSPAQGNTEAFF.

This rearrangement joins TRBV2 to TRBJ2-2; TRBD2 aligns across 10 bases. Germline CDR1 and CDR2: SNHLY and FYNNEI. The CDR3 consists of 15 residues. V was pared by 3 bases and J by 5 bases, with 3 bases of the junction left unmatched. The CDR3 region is CASSDLAGVTGELFF. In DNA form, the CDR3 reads TGTGCCAGCAGTGATCTAGCGGGAGTGACCGGGGAGCTGTTTTTT.

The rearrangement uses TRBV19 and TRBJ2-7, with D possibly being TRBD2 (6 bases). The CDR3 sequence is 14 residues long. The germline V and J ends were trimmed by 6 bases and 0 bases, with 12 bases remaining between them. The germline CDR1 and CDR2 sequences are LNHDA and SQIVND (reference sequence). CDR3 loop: CASSGSPRSYEQYF. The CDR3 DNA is TGTGCCAGTAGCGGGAGTCCCCGCTCCTACGAGCAGTACTTC. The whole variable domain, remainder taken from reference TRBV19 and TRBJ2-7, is DGGITQSPKYLFRKEGQNVTLSCEQNLNHDAMYWYRQDPGQGLRLIYYSQIVNDFQKGDIAEGYSVSREKKESFPLTVTSAQKNPTAFYLCASSGSPRSYEQYFGPGTRLTVT.

CDR3 region: CASSLGGGNQPQHF. Here the CDR3 DNA reads TGTGCCAGCAGCTTGGGTGGGGGGAATCAGCCCCAGCATTTT. The V call is TRBV5-5, the J call TRBJ1-5; possibly TRBD1 for D (5 bases). The CDR3 consists of 14 residues. The V end lost 0 bases, the J end lost 4 bases, and 8 bases lay between the germline ends. Germline V gene sequence: CDR1 SGHKS, CDR2 YYEKEE (reference sequence).

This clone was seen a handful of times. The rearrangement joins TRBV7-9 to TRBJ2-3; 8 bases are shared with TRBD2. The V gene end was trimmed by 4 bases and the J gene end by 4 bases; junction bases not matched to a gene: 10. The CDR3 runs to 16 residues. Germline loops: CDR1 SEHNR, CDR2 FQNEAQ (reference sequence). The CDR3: CASSSQGLVSPDTQYF. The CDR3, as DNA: TGTGCCAGCAGCTCCCAGGGACTAGTCTCCCCAGATACGCAGTATTTT.

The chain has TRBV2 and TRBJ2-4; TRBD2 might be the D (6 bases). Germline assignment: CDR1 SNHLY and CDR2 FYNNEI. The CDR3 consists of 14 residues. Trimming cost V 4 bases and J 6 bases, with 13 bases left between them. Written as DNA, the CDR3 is TGTGCCAGCAGTGTGGGCGGGACGGGAAACATTCAGTACTTC. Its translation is CASSVGGTGNIQYF.

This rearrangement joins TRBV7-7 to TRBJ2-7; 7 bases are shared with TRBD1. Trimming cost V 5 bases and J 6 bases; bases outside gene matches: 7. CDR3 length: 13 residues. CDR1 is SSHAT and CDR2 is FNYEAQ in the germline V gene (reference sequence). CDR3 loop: CASSPTTGTEQYF. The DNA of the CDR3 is TGTGCCAGCAGCCCGACGACAGGGACCGAGCAGTACTTC.

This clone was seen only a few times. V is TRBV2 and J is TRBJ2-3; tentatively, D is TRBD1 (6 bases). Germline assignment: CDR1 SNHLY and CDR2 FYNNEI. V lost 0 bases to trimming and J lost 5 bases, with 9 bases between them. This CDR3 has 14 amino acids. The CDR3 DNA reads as TGTGCCAGCAGTGAAGCTGGGGACAAAGATACGCAGTATTTT. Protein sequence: CASSEAGDKDTQYF.

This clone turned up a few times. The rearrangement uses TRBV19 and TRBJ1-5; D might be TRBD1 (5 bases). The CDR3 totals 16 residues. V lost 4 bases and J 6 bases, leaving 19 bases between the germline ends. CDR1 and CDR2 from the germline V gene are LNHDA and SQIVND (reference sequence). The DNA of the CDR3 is TGTGCCAGTAGTAGAGAACGGGACTCCCAATCTCAGCCCCAGCATTTT. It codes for CASSRERDSQSQPQHF.

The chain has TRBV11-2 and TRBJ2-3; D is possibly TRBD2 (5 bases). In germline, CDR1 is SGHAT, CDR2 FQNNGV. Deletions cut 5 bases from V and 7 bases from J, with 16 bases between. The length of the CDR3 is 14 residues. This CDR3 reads CASSPSGSENTQYF. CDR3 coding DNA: TGTGCCAGCAGCCCTTCGGGGAGTGAGAATACGCAGTATTTT.

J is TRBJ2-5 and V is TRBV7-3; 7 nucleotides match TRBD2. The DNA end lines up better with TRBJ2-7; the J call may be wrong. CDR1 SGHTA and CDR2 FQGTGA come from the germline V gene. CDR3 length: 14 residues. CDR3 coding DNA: TGTGCCAGCAGCTTCGCGGGAGTAGGCTACGAGCAGTACTTC. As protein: CASSFAGVGYEQYF.

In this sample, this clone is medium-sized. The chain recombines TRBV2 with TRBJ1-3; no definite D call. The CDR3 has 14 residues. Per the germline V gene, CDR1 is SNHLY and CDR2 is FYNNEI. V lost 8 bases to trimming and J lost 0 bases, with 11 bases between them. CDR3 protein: CASSGLLSGNTIYF. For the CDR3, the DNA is TGTGCCAGCTCAGGACTCCTCTCTGGAAACACCATATATTTT.

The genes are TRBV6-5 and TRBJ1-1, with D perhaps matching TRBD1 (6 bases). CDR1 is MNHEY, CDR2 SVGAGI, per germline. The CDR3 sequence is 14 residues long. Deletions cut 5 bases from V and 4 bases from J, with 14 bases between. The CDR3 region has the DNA TGTGCCAGCAGTCTTACGGTAGGGGGCACTGAAGCTTTCTTT. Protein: CASSLTVGGTEAFF.

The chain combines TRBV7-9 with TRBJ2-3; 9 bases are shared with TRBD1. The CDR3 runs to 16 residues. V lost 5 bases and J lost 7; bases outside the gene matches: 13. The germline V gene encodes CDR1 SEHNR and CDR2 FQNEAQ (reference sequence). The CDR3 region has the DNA TGTGCCAGCAGCGTCTACCGGGACAGGGCGGTGAATACGCAGTATTTT. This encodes CASSVYRDRAVNTQYF.

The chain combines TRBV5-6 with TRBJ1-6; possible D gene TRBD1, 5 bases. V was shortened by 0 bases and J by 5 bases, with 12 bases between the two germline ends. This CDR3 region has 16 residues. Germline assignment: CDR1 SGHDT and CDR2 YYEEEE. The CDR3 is CASSLEGGGNNSPLHF. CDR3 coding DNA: TGTGCCAGCAGCTTGGAGGGCGGGGGAAATAATTCACCCCTCCACTTT. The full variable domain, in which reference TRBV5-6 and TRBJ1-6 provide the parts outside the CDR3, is DAGVTQSPTHLIKTRGQQVTLRCSPKSGHDTVSWYQQALGQGPQFIFQYYEEEERQRGNFPDRFSGHQFPNYSSELNVNALLLGDSALYLCASSLEGGGNNSPLHFGNGTRLTVT.

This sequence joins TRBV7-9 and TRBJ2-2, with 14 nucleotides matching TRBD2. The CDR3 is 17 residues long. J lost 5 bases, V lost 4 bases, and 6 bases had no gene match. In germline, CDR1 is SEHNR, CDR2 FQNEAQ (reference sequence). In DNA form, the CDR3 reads TGTGCCAGCAGCTGGGGGACTAGCGGGAGCAGGACCGGGGAGCTGTTTTTT. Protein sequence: CASSWGTSGSRTGELFF.

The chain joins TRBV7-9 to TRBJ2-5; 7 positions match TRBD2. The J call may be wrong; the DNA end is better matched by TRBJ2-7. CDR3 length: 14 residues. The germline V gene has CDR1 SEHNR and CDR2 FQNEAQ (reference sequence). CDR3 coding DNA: TGTGCCAGCAGTTCGTCTAGCGGACCCTACGAGCAGTACTTC. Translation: CASSSSSGPYEQYF.

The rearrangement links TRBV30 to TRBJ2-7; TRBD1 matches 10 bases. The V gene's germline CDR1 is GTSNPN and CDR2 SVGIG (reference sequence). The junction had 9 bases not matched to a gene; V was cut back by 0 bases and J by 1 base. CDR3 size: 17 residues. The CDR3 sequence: CAWSVGPGTGVSYEQYF. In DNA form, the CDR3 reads TGTGCCTGGAGTGTAGGGCCCGGGACAGGGGTATCCTACGAGCAGTACTTC.

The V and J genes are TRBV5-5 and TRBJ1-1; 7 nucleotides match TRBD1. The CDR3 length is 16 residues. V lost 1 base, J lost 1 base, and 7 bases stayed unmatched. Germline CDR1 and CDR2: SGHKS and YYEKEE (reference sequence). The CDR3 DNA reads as TGTGCCAGCAGCTTGTGGACAGGCGTACGGAACACTGAAGCTTTCTTT. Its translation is CASSLWTGVRNTEAFF.

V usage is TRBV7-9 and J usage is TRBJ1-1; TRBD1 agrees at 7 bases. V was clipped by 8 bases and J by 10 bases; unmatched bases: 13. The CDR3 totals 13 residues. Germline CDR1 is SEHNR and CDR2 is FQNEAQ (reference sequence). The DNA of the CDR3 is TGTGCCAGCGGGACAGCGCCCACAAGAGGAGCTTTCTTT. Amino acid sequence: CASGTAPTRGAFF.